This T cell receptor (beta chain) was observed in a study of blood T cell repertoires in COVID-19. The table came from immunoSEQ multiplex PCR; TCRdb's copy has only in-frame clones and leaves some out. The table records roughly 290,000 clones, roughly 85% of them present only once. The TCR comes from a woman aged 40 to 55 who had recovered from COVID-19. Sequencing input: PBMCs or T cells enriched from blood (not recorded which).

The CDR3 reads CATSRDKNYEQYF. CDR3 sequence (DNA): TGTGCCACCAGCAGGGACAAGAACTACGAGCAGTACTTC. The chain recombines TRBV15 with TRBJ2-7, with a weak D call TRBD1 (5 bases). From germline, CDR1 is LNHNV and CDR2 YYDKDF (reference sequence). Trimming left V 3 bases short and J 3 bases short, with 9 bases between. The length of the CDR3 is 13 residues.